Sequencing of this T cell receptor beta chain was carried out in a study of T cells in Graves' hyperthyroidism and ophthalmopathy. Whole-study findings and limits: Separating ophthalmopathy from stable hyperthyroidism was achieved by a 13 V-J model. Blood also showed most of the thyroid clonotypes that were expanded above 0.001.

This clonotype was counted many times. Its antigen is unidentified. RNA transcripts served as the template for amplifying TCR beta CDR3 regions. The HTBI primer set was used in a first-round RT-PCR of the TCR CDR3. One entry per CDR3 protein results from TCRdb running MiXCR on the multiplex PCR reads. The data hold fewer than 350,000 distinct CDR3 sequences, with approximately 14% observed a single time. Sequencing was done on a sample of blood. This TCR was sampled from a woman aged 45-65 years with Graves' hyperthyroidism that later progressed to Graves' ophthalmopathy.

CDR3: CASSKTSPPPDNEQFF. For the CDR3, the DNA is TGTGCCAGCAGCAAAACTAGCCCTCCTCCCGACAATGAGCAGTTCTTC. The chain has TRBV11-2 and TRBJ2-1; maybe TRBD2 (6 bases). V lost 5 bases, J lost 5 bases, and 19 bases lay in between. Germline CDR1 is SGHAT and CDR2 is FQNNGV. The CDR3 totals 16 residues.